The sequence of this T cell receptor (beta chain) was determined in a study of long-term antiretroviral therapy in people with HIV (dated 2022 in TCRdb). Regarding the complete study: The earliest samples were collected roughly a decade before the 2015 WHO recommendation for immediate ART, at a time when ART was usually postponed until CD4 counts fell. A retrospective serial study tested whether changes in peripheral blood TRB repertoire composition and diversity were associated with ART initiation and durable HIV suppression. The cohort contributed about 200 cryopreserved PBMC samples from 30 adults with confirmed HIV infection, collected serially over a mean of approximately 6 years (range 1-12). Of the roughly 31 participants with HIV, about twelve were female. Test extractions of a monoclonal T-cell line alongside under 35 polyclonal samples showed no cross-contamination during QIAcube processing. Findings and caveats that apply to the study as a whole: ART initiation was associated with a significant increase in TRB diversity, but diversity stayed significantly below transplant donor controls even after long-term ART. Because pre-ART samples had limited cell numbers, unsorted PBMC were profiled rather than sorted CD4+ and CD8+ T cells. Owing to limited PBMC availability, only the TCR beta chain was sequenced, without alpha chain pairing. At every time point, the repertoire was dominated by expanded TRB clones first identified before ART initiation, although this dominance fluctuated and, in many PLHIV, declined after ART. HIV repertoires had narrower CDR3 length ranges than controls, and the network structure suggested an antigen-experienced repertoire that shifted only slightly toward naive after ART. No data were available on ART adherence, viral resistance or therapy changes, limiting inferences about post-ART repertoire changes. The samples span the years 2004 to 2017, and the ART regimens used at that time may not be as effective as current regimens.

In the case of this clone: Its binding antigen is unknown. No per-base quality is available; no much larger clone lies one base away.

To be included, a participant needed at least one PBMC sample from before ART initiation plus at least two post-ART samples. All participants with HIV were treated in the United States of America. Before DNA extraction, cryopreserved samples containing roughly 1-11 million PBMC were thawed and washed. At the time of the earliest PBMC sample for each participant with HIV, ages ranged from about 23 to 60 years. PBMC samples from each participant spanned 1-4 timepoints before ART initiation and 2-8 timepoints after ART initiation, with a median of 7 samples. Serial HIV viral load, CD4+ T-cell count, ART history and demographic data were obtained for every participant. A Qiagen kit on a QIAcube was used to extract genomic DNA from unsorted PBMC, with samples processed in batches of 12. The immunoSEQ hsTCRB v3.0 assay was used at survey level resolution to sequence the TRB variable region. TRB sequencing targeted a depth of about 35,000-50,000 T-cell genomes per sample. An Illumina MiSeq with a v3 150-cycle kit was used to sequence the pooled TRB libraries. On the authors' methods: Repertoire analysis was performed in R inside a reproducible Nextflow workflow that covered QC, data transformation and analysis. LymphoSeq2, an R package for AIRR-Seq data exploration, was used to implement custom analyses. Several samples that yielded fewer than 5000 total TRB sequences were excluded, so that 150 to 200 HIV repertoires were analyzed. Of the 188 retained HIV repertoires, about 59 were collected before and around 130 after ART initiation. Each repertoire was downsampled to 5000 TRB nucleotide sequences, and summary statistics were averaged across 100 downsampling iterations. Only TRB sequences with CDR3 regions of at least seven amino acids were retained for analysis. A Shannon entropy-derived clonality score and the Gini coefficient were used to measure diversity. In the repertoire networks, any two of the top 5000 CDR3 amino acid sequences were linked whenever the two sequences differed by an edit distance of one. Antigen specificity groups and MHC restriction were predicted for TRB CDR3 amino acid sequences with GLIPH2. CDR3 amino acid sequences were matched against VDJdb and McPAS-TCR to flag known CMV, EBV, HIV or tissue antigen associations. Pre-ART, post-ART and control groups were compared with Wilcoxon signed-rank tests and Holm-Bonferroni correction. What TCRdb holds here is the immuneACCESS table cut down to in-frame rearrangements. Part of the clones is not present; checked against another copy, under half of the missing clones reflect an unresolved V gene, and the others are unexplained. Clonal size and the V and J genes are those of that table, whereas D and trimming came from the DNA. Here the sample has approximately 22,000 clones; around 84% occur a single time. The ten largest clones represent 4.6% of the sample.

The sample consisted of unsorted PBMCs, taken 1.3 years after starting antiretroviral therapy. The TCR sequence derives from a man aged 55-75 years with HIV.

The bases are TGCGCCAGCAGCCAAGGGGCAGGAGATACCGGGGAGCTGTTTTTT. Its coded protein is CASSQGAGDTGELFF. The rearrangement combines TRBV4-3 with TRBJ2-2; too little of a D gene remains to name it. The CDR3 runs 15 amino acids, cysteine and phenylalanine included. CDR3 DNA only is kept here, 45 bases in frame from base 1. Reading the germline V gene gives CDR1 LGHNA and CDR2 YSLEER. The junction shows trimming of 1 base on V and 5 bases on J, plus 11 bases between the germline ends.